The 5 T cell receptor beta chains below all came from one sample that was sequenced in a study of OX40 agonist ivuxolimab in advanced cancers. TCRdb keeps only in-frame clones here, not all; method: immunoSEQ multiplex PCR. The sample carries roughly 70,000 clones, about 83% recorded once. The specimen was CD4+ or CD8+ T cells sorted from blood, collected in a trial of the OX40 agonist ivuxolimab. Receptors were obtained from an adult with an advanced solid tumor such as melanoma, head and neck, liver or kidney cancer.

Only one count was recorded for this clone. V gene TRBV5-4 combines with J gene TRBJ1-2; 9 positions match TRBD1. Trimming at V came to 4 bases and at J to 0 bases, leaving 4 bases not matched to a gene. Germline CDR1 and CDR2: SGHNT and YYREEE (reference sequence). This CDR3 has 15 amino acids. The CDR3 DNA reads TGTGCCAGCAGCCATCGACAGGGGGCTAACTATGGCTACACCTTC. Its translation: CASSHRQGANYGYTF.

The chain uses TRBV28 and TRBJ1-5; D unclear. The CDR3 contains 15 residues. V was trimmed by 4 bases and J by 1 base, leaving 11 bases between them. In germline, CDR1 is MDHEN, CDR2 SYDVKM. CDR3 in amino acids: CASSSPGLSNQPQHF. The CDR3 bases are TGTGCCAGCAGTTCCCCGGGTCTGAGCAATCAGCCCCAGCATTTT.

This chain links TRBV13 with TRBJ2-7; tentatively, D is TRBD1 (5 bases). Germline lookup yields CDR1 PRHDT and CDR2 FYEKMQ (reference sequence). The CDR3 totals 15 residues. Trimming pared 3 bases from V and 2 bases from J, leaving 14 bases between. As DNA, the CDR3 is TGTGCCAGCAGCTTTCGACAGCACCTTACCTACGAGCAGTACTTC. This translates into CASSFRQHLTYEQYF.

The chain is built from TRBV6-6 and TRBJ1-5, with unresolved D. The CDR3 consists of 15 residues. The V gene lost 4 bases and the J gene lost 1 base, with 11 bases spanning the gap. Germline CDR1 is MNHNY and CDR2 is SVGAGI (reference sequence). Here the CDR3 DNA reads TGTGCCAGCAGTTCGGTATGGGAAAGCAATCAGCCCCAGCATTTT. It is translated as CASSSVWESNQPQHF.

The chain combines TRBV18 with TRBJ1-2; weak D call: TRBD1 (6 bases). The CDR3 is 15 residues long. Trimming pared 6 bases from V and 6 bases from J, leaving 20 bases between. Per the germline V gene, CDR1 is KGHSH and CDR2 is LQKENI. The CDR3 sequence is CASSPQEGVYDGYTF. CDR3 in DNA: TGTGCCAGCTCCCCTCAGGAGGGGGTTTATGATGGCTACACCTTC.